This TCR beta chain was retrieved from a study of T cells in localized non-small cell lung cancer. Broader study findings: Longer overall survival was linked to higher blood T cell density. Exceeding tumor, uninvolved adjacent lung had the highest T cell clonality. The appearance of a median approximately 61 of the top 100 tumor clones was seen in adjacent lung. Heterogeneity stays possible, as sequencing covered only one tumor region.

Sequencing was performed with immunoSEQ multiplex PCR; in TCRdb, only in-frame clones are kept and a portion is missing. This table has some 33,000 clones, around 93% appearing once. A remark on this clone: Antigen specificity is unknown.

The clonotype was recovered from a man between 40 and 70 years old with stage II lung adenocarcinoma. The sample in question was PBMCs, obtained before any cancer treatment.

CDR3 protein: CASSLENQETQYF. CDR3 sequence (DNA): TGTGCCAGCAGCTTGGAGAACCAAGAGACCCAGTACTTC. The rearrangement uses TRBV5-4 and TRBJ2-5; D unresolved. CDR3 length equals 13 residues. Germline values: CDR1 SGHNT, CDR2 YYREEE (reference sequence). V lost 0 bases and J lost 0, with 3 bases in between.